The next 25 T cell receptor beta chains were all read from a single sample in a study of CD8+ T cells in alopecia areata. Sequencing templates came from extracted RNA that was reverse transcribed into cDNA. Assay: immunoSEQ multiplex PCR; the TCRdb copy retains only in-frame clones and omits some. The sample yields 150,000 to 200,000 clones, roughly 50% seen once. Sequencing was performed on CD4+ T cells sorted from blood. The receptors come from a human donor in good health.

This clone showed up just once. The CDR3 reads CASRGQGTYNEQFF. The CDR3, as DNA: TGCGCCAGCAGGGGACAGGGGACCTACAATGAGCAGTTCTTC. The chain has TRBV5-1 and TRBJ2-1, with 10 bases aligning to TRBD1. V lost 5 bases to trimming and J lost 2 bases; unmatched junction nucleotides: 1. Germline V gene lookup returns CDR1 SGHRS and CDR2 YFSETQ. The CDR3 has 14 amino acids.

This clone was found a few times. The chain has TRBV19 and TRBJ1-1, with 8 bases that match TRBD1. The CDR3 extends over 13 amino acids. J lost 2 bases, V lost 8 bases, and 4 bases had no gene match. In germline, CDR1 is LNHDA, CDR2 SQIVND (reference sequence). The CDR3 sequence: CASVRGLNTEAFF. The CDR3 coding sequence is TGTGCCAGTGTCAGGGGGCTTAACACTGAAGCTTTCTTT.

The chain combines TRBV5-1 with TRBJ2-7; 13 positions match TRBD2. This CDR3 contains 16 residues. Germline V gene data show CDR1 as SGHRS and CDR2 as YFSETQ. The V and J ends lost 4 bases and 6 bases, in that order; junction bases with no gene match: 10. The CDR3 sequence is CASSPGSGLAGSEQYF. As DNA, the CDR3 is TGCGCCAGCAGCCCTGGGTCGGGACTAGCGGGAAGCGAGCAGTACTTC.

The CDR3 protein is CASSQARLAGEETQYF. CDR3 nucleotides: TGCGCCAGCAGCCAAGCGCGACTAGCGGGAGAAGAGACCCAGTACTTC. The chain recombines TRBV4-1 with TRBJ2-5; 12 positions match TRBD2. The germline V gene has CDR1 MGHRA and CDR2 YSYEKL. V shed 1 base and J 3 bases; nucleotides not matched to a gene: 3. The CDR3 extends over 16 amino acids.

The gene calls are TRBV28 and TRBJ2-5; 8 bases map to TRBD2. The J segment lost 5 bases and the V segment lost 8 bases, leaving 7 bases of the junction unmatched. Germline CDR1 MDHEN, CDR2 SYDVKM. The CDR3 sequence is 13 residues long. In DNA, the CDR3 is TGTGCCAGCCGAGCGGGAGTCGTGGAGACCCAGTACTTC. It translates to CASRAGVVETQYF.

This chain links TRBV6-6 with TRBJ2-5, with TRBD1 matching 7 bases. Germline assignment: CDR1 MNHNY and CDR2 SVGAGI (reference sequence). With V trimmed by 4 bases and J by 3 bases, 11 bases remained unmatched. The length of the CDR3 is 16 residues. The DNA of the CDR3 is TGTGCCAGCAGTTTAACCCCCGGGACAGCCAAAGAGACCCAGTACTTC. Protein sequence: CASSLTPGTAKETQYF.

This chain connects TRBV30 to TRBJ2-1, with TRBD1 identical over 8 bases. Germline V gene data show CDR1 as GTSNPN and CDR2 as SVGIG (reference sequence). Losses at the gene ends were 5 bases for V and 3 bases for J; bases not matched to a gene: 3. The CDR3 runs 13 residues. CDR3 amino acids: CAWAGGYYNEQFF. The DNA of the CDR3 is TGTGCCTGGGCAGGGGGCTACTACAATGAGCAGTTCTTC. Full variable domain (rest looked up from reference TRBV30 and TRBJ2-1): SQTIHQWPATLVQPVGSPLSLECTVEGTSNPNLYWYRQAAGRGLQLLFYSVGIGQISSEVPQNLSASRPQDRQFILSSKKLLLSDSGFYLCAWAGGYYNEQFFGPGTRLTVL.

This chain's CDR3 is CASSPQLATYNEQFF. For the CDR3, the DNA is TGTGCCAGCAGCCCCCAACTAGCTACCTACAATGAGCAGTTCTTC. The chain carries TRBV7-3 and TRBJ2-1; D may be TRBD2 (6 bases). Germline V gene lookup returns CDR1 SGHTA and CDR2 FQGTGA. This CDR3 has 15 residues. With 5 bases removed from V and 2 bases from J, the gap between germline ends came to 13 bases.

The chain carries TRBV30 and TRBJ2-5, with D perhaps matching TRBD2 (5 bases). CDR3 length: 13 amino acids. Germline V gives CDR1 GTSNPN, CDR2 SVGIG (reference sequence). V lost 5 bases and J 2 bases, leaving 12 bases between the germline ends. DNA for the CDR3: TGTGCCTGGCAGAGGGCCTTTCAAGAGACCCAGTACTTC. Translating it yields CAWQRAFQETQYF.

This clone was seen a few times. This same CDR3 is encoded by further DNA sequences in the sample. This chain links TRBV29-1 with TRBJ1-1; D gene ambiguous. Trimming shortened V by 4 bases and J by 0 bases, and 9 bases separated the two germline ends. The CDR3 covers 13 residues. Per germline, CDR1 SQVTM and CDR2 ANQGSEA. The CDR3 nucleotides are TGCAGCGTTGCAGGTCGCATGAACACTGAAGCTTTCTTT. Protein sequence: CSVAGRMNTEAFF.

The chain joins TRBV25-1 to TRBJ2-1; D is possibly TRBD1 or TRBD2 (5 bases each). This CDR3 is 16 amino acids long. The germline V gene encodes CDR1 MGHDK and CDR2 SYGVNS. Trimming shortened V by 1 base and J by 4 bases, and 14 bases separated the two germline ends. The CDR3 nucleotides read TGTGCCAGCAGTGAATCTGGGGGAAGGATGTACAATGAGCAGTTCTTC. Its protein product is CASSESGGRMYNEQFF.

This clone appeared once. The chain carries TRBV15 and TRBJ2-3; 10 positions agree with TRBD2. The CDR3 runs to 17 residues. V dropped 1 base and J dropped 6; count of bases not matched to a gene: 10. Per the germline V gene, CDR1 is LNHNV and CDR2 is YYDKDF (reference sequence). The CDR3 DNA follows: TGTGCCACCAGCAGAGCGCCTCCAGGACTAGCGGACGATACGCAGTATTTT. Residues: CATSRAPPGLADDTQYF.

The J gene is TRBJ2-7, the V gene TRBV7-6; 7 bases fit TRBD2. The J segment lost 6 bases and the V segment lost 5 bases, leaving 13 bases of the junction unmatched. The length of the CDR3 is 15 residues. The germline V gene encodes CDR1 SGHVS and CDR2 FNYEAQ. CDR3 sequence reads: CASSPTTSDGGEQYF. The CDR3 bases are TGTGCCAGCAGCCCTACAACTAGCGACGGTGGCGAGCAGTACTTC.

The table lists this clone with a few counts. CDR3 amino acids: CSVERTRGEKLFF. In DNA form, the CDR3 reads TGCAGCGTTGAAAGGACCCGCGGCGAAAAACTGTTTTTT. The chain combines TRBV29-1 with TRBJ1-4, with D uncertain. The CDR3 is 13 amino acids. The V end lost 2 bases, the J end lost 8 bases, and 12 bases lay between the germline ends. The germline V gene has CDR1 SQVTM and CDR2 ANQGSEA.

The chain combines TRBV7-9 with TRBJ2-1; D perhaps matches TRBD2 (6 bases). The CDR3 runs 15 residues. With 6 bases removed from V and 2 bases from J, the gap between germline ends came to 14 bases. Germline CDR1 SEHNR, CDR2 FQNEAQ (reference sequence). The CDR3 sequence: CASRSTGATYNEQFF. CDR3 bases: TGTGCCAGCAGATCTACGGGAGCCACCTACAATGAGCAGTTCTTC.

A few counts support this clone. This chain joins TRBV29-1 and TRBJ2-1, with 9 bases matching TRBD1. The CDR3 loop spans 13 amino acids. Germline V gene sequence: CDR1 SQVTM, CDR2 ANQGSEA. The J segment lost 8 bases and the V segment lost 7 bases, leaving 9 bases of the junction unmatched. The CDR3 sequence is CSGYRGLVDEQFF. Written as DNA, the CDR3 is TGCAGCGGTTACAGGGGGCTTGTGGATGAGCAGTTCTTC.

The CDR3 DNA follows: TGTGCCAGCTCCTCGACGGGGAATGAAAAACTGTTTTTT. Translated: CASSSTGNEKLFF. This rearrangement joins TRBV18 to TRBJ1-4; no reliable D call. The CDR3 spans 13 residues. V was clipped by 6 bases and J by 5 bases, with 10 bases between them. Germline V gene data show CDR1 as KGHSH and CDR2 as LQKENI.

J is TRBJ2-5 and V is TRBV25-1; 11 bases line up with TRBD2. V shed 3 bases, J shed 5 bases, and the junction held 5 bases outside the gene matches. This CDR3 contains 15 residues. CDR1 is MGHDK, CDR2 SYGVNS, per germline. The CDR3 here is CASSEELAGVETQYF. DNA for the CDR3: TGTGCCAGCAGTGAGGAACTAGCGGGAGTGGAGACCCAGTACTTC.

The CDR3 nucleotides are TGTGCCACCAGCAGAGCGCGGCACCTCGATGAGCAGTTCTTC. Residues: CATSRARHLDEQFF. The rearrangement uses TRBV15 and TRBJ2-1; D is unresolved. CDR1 and CDR2 (germline): LNHNV, YYDKDF (reference sequence). The CDR3 runs 14 residues. V lost 1 base to trimming and J lost 8 bases, with 12 bases between them.

The chain uses TRBV29-1 and TRBJ2-1, with a weak D call TRBD2 (6 bases). This CDR3 is built from 16 residues. V was shortened by 4 bases and J by 5 bases, with 21 bases between the two germline ends. In germline, CDR1 is SQVTM, CDR2 ANQGSEA. DNA for the CDR3: TGCAGCGTTGGGCGGGATGGGATTTCAGTCAACAATGAGCAGTTCTTC. It translates to CSVGRDGISVNNEQFF.

The CDR3 DNA is TGTGCCAGCAGCTTAGAGGGACAGGGGCCTGGCTACACCTTC. This gives the protein CASSLEGQGPGYTF. The chain combines TRBV7-9 with TRBJ1-2; 10 bases line up with TRBD1. The CDR3 loop spans 14 amino acids. Germline trimming cut 1 base from V and 7 bases from J; bases unmatched to any gene: 3. Germline V gives CDR1 SEHNR, CDR2 FQNEAQ (reference sequence).

This clone was counted between two and nine times. The CDR3 nucleotides read TGCAGCGGGGTTAAGGGCATGAACACTGAAGCTTTCTTT. Translating it yields CSGVKGMNTEAFF. The rearrangement links TRBV29-1 to TRBJ1-1; unclear D gene. This CDR3 has 13 amino acids. Between the trimmed V and J ends, which lost 7 bases and 0 bases, there was a span of 12 bases. The germline gives CDR1 SQVTM, CDR2 ANQGSEA.

This clone was counted a few times. The rearrangement uses TRBV28 and TRBJ2-3; unclear D gene. Trimming removed 6 bases from V and 1 base from J, with 14 bases in between. The CDR3 loop spans 15 amino acids. Germline V gene lookup returns CDR1 MDHEN and CDR2 SYDVKM. CDR3 in amino acids: CASREGPGGTDTQYF. CDR3 DNA sequence: TGTGCCAGCAGGGAAGGTCCGGGCGGCACAGATACGCAGTATTTT.

J is TRBJ2-1 and V is TRBV15; tentative D call: TRBD2 (6 bases). The germline V gene has CDR1 LNHNV and CDR2 YYDKDF (reference sequence). The length of the CDR3 is 14 residues. Trimming cost V 3 bases and J 4 bases, with 10 bases left between them. Here the CDR3 reads CATSSGSEYNEQFF. CDR3 coding DNA: TGTGCCACCAGCAGCGGGAGCGAGTACAATGAGCAGTTCTTC.

This chain's CDR3 is CASSPATGGTYSNQPQHF. DNA of the CDR3: TGTGCCAGCTCACCGGCGACAGGGGGGACTTATAGCAATCAGCCCCAGCATTTT. This chain links TRBV18 with TRBJ1-5; 9 nucleotides agree with TRBD1. The CDR3 covers 18 residues. Germline loops: CDR1 KGHSH, CDR2 LQKENI. With V trimmed by 3 bases and J by 0 bases, 9 bases remained unmatched.